This is a list of T cell receptor beta chains from one sample in a study of T cell responses to AZD1222 COVID-19 vaccine. The method was immunoSEQ multiplex PCR; TCRdb's version includes in-frame clones alone and lacks a portion of them. Among 150,000 or so clones, about 92% were seen once, and the ten largest hold under 2.5%. The source material was peripheral blood, sampled on day 0 of AZD1222 vaccination. Receptors were obtained from an adult in good health. The CDR3 runs from the conserved cysteine through the conserved F or W. D genes are given only for firm matches.

cdr3_aa cdr3_nt d_call j_call v_call
CASSHQGLEPQHF TGTGCCAGCAGCCACCAAGGGTTGGAGCCCCAGCATTTT NA TRBJ1-5 TRBV5-4
CASSLAGGQETQYF TGCGCCAGCAGCTTAGCGGGAGGCCAAGAGACCCAGTACTTC TRBD2 TRBJ2-5 TRBV5-1
CASSQEWGTGANTEAFF TGTGCCAGCAGCCAAGAATGGGGCACAGGGGCAAACACTGAAGCTTTCTTT TRBD1 TRBJ1-1 TRBV4-2
CASSIDSYSSYEQYF TGTGCCAGCAGTATCGACAGCTACAGCTCCTACGAGCAGTACTTC NA TRBJ2-7 TRBV27
CATEGTDTQYF TGTGCCACCGAGGGCACAGATACGCAGTATTTT NA TRBJ2-3 TRBV3-1/TRBV3-2
CASSLLTGGIYGYTF TGTGCCAGCAGCTTATTGACAGGGGGCATCTATGGCTACACCTTC TRBD1 TRBJ1-2 TRBV7-2
CASSQDSSYNEQFF TGCGCCAGCAGCCAAGATTCGAGTTACAATGAGCAGTTCTTC NA TRBJ2-1 TRBV4-1
CASSFQGALTGEQYF TGCGCCAGCAGCTTTCAGGGGGCTCTAACTGGGGAGCAGTACTTC TRBD1 TRBJ2-7 TRBV5-1
CASNGQGGNSPLHF TGTGCCAGCAATGGACAGGGTGGTAATTCACCCCTCCACTTT TRBD1 TRBJ1-6 TRBV2
CASSEALANTGELFF TGTGCCAGCAGTGAGGCTCTCGCGAACACCGGGGAGCTGTTTTTT NA TRBJ2-2 TRBV6-4
CASSQGNRGSDTQYF TGCGCCAGCAGCCAAGGTAACAGGGGCTCAGATACGCAGTATTTT TRBD1 TRBJ2-3 TRBV4-1
CASSPGRGNEQFF TGTGCCAGCTCACCTGGGAGGGGTAATGAGCAGTTCTTC TRBD2 TRBJ2-1 TRBV18
CASSLAGTVNTGELFF TGTGCCAGCAGCCTCGCCGGGACAGTCAACACCGGGGAGCTGTTTTTT TRBD1 TRBJ2-2 TRBV9
CAWSYSLAYQETQYF TGTGCCTGGAGTTATAGTCTAGCGTACCAAGAGACCCAGTACTTC NA TRBJ2-5 TRBV30
CASSLGTGGSYEQYF TGTGCCAGCAGCTTAGGTACAGGGGGTAGCTACGAGCAGTACTTC TRBD1 TRBJ2-7 TRBV11-3
CASSPGLAFYEQYF TGTGCCAGCAGCCCCGGACTAGCGTTCTACGAGCAGTACTTC TRBD2 TRBJ2-7 TRBV7-3